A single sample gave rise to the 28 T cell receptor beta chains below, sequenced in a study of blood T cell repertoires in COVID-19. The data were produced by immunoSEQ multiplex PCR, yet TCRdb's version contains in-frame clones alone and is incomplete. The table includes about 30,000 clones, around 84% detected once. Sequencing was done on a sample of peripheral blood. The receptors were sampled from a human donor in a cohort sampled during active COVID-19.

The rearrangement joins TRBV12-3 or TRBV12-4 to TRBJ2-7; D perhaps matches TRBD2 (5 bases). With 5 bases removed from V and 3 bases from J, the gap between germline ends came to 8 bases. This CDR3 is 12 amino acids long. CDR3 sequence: CASSREFYEQYF. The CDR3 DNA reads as TGTGCCAGCAGTCGGGAATTCTACGAGCAGTACTTC.

CDR3 sequence: CASMRGGVLQETQYF. The CDR3 DNA reads TGCGCCAGCATGAGGGGCGGGGTGTTACAAGAGACCCAGTACTTC. V usage is TRBV5-1 and J usage is TRBJ2-5; D possibly corresponds to TRBD2 (6 bases). This CDR3 comprises 15 residues. The V gene lost 6 bases and the J gene lost 2 bases, with 17 bases spanning the gap. Germline V gene sequence: CDR1 SGHRS, CDR2 YFSETQ.

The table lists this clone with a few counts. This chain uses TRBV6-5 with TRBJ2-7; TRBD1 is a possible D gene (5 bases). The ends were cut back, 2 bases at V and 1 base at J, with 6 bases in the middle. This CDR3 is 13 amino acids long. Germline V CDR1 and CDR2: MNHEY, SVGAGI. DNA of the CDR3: TGTGCCAGCAGTTACAGGGGTTCCTACGAGCAGTACTTC. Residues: CASSYRGSYEQYF.

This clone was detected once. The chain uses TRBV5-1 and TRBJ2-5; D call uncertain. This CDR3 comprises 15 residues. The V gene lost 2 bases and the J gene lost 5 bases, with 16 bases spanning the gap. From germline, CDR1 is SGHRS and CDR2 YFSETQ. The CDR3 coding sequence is TGCGCCAGCAGCTTACTCTCTGCCAGGTCCGAGACCCAGTACTTC. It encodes CASSLLSARSETQYF.

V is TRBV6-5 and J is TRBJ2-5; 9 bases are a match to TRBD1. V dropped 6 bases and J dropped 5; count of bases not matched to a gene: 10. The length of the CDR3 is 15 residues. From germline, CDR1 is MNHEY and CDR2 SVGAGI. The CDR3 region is CASSNDRGDGETQYF. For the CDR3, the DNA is TGTGCCAGCAGCAATGACAGGGGGGATGGGGAGACCCAGTACTTC.

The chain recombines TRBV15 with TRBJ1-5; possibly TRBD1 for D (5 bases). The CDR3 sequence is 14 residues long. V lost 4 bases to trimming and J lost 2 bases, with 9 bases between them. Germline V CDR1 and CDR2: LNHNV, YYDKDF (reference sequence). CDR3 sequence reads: CATSTGWRNQPQHF. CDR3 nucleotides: TGTGCCACCAGCACAGGGTGGCGCAATCAGCCCCAGCATTTT.

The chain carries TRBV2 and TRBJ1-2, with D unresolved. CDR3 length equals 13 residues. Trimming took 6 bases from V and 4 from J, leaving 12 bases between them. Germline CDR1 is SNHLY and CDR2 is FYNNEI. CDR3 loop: CASRIPDFYGYTF. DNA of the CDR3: TGTGCCAGCAGGATCCCAGACTTCTATGGCTACACCTTC.

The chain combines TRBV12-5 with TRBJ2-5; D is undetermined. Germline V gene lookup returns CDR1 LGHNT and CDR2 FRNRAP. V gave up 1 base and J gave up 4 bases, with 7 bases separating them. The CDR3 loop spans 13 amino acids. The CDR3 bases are TGTGCTAGTGGTTTGGGGCTGATAGAGACCCAGTACTTC. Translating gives CASGLGLIETQYF.

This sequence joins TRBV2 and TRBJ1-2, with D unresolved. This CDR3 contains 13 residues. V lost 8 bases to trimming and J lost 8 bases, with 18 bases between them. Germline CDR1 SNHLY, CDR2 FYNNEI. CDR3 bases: TGTGCCAGCCGCCGGTGGCTGCAGGAAGGCTACACCTTC. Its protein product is CASRRWLQEGYTF.

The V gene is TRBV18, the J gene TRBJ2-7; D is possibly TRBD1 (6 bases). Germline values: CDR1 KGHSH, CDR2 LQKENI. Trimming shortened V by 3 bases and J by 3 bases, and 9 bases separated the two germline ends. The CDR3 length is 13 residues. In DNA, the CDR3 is TGTGCCAGCTCACCCACAGGGAACTACGAGCAGTACTTC. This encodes CASSPTGNYEQYF.

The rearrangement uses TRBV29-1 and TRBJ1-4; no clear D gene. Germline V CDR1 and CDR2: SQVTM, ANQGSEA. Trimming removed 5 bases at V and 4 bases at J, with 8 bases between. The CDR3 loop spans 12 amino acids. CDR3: CSVLDFNEKLFF. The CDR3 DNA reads TGCAGCGTTCTTGACTTTAATGAAAAACTGTTTTTT.

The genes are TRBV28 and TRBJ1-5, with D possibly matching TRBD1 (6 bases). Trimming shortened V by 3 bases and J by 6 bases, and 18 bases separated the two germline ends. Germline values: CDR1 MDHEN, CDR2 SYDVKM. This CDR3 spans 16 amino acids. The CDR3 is CASSFGSRGVRQPQHF. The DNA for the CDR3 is TGTGCCAGCAGTTTCGGGTCCAGGGGAGTGCGTCAGCCCCAGCATTTT.

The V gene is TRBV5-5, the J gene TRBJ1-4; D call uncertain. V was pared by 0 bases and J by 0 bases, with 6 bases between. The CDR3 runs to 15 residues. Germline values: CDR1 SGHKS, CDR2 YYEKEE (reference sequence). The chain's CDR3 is CASSLVTATNEKLFF. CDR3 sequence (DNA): TGTGCCAGCAGCTTGGTCACGGCAACTAATGAAAAACTGTTTTTT.

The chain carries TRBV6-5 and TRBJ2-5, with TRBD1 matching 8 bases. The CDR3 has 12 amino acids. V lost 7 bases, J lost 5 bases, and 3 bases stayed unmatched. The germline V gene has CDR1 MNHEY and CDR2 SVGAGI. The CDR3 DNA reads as TGTGCCAGCAAACACAGGGGGGAGACCCAGTACTTC. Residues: CASKHRGETQYF.

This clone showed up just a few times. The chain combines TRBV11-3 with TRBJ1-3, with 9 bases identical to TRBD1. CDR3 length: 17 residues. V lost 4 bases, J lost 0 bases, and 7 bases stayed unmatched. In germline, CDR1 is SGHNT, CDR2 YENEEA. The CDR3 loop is CASSSRDRVSSGNTIYF. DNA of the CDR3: TGTGCCAGCAGCTCCCGGGACAGGGTGTCCTCTGGAAACACCATATATTTT. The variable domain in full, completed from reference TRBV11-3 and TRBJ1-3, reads EAGVVQSPRYKIIEKKQPVAFWCNPISGHNTLYWYLQNLGQGPELLIRYENEEAVDDSQLPKDRFSAERLKGVDSTLKIQPAELGDSAVYLCASSSRDRVSSGNTIYFGEGSWLTVV.

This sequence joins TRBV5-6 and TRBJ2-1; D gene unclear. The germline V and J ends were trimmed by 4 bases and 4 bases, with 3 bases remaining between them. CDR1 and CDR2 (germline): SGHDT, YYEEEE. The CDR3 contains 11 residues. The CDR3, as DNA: TGTGCCAGCAGCACATACAATGAGCAGTTCTTC. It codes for CASSTYNEQFF.

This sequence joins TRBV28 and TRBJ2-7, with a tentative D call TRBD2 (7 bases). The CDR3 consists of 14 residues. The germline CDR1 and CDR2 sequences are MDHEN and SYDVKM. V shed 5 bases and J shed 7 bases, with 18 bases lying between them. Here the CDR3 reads CASSRAGEGTEQYF. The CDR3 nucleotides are TGTGCCAGCAGTAGGGCAGGGGAGGGCACAGAGCAGTACTTC. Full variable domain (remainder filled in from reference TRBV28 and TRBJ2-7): DVKVTQSSRYLVKRTGEKVFLECVQDMDHENMFWYRQDPGLGLRLIYFSYDVKMKEKGDIPEGYSVSREKKERFSLILESASTNQTSMYLCASSRAGEGTEQYFGPGTRLTVT.

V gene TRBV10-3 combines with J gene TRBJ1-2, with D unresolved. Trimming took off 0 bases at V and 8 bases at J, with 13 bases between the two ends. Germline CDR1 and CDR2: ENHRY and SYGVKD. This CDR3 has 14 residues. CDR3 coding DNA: TGTGCCATCAGTGAGTCGAAGGCGGCGAGGGGCTACACCTTC. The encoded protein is CAISESKAARGYTF.

CDR3 nucleotide sequence: TGCAGTGCTAGTAGGGGGGGCCAAACGAAAGAGACCCAGTACTTC. Translating gives CSASRGGQTKETQYF. V usage is TRBV20-1 and J usage is TRBJ2-5, with D possibly matching TRBD2 (7 bases). Between the trimmed V and J ends, which lost 3 bases and 3 bases, there was a span of 17 bases. From germline, CDR1 is DFQATT and CDR2 SNEGSKA (reference sequence). The CDR3 consists of 15 residues.

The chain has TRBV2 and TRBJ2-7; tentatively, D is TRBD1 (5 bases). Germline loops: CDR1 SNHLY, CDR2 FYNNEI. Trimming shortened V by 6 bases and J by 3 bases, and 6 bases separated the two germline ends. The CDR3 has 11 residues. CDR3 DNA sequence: TGTGCCAGCAGGGGGCTCTACGAGCAGTACTTC. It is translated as CASRGLYEQYF.

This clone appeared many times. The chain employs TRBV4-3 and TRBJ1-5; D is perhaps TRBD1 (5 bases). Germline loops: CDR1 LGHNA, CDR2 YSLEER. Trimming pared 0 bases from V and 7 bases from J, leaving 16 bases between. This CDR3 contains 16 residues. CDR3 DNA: TGCGCCAGCAGCCAAGATCGCGGAACAGGAAGGCAGCCCCAGCATTTT. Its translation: CASSQDRGTGRQPQHF.

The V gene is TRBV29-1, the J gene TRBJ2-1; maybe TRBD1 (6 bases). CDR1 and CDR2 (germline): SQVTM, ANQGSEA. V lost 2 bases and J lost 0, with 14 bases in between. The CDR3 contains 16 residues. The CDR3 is CSVEREGVSSYNEQFF. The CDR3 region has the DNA TGCAGCGTTGAAAGAGAGGGGGTCAGCTCCTACAATGAGCAGTTCTTC.

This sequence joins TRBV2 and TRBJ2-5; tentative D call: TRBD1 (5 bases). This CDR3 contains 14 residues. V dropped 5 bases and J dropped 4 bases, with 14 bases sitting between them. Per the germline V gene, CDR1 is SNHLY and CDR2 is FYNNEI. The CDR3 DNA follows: TGTGCCAGCAGTCAGGGTAGAGCAGGAGAGACCCAGTACTTC. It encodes CASSQGRAGETQYF.

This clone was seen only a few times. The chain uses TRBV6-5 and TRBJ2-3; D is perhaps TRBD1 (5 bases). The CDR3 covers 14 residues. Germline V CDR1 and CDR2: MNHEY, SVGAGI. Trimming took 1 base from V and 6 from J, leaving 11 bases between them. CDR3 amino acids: CASSYFAGKDTQYF. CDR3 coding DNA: TGTGCCAGCAGTTACTTCGCAGGGAAGGATACGCAGTATTTT.

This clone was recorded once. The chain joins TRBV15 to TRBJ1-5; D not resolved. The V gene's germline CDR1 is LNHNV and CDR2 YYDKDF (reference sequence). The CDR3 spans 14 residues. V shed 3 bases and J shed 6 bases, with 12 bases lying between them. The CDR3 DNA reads TGTGCCACCAGCAGGAAAGTAGGCGGTCAGCCCCAGCATTTT. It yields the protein CATSRKVGGQPQHF.

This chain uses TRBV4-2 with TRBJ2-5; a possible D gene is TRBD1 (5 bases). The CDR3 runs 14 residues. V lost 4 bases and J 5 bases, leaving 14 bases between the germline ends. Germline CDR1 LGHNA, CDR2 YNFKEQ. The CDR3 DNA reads TGTGCCAGCAGCCCCACTGGGCCAGGGGAGACCCAGTACTTC. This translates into CASSPTGPGETQYF.

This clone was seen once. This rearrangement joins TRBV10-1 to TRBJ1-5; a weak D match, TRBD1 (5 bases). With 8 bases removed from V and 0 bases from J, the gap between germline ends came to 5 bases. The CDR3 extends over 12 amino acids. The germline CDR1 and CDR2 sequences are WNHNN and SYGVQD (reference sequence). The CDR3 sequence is CASGHSNQPQHF. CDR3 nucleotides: TGCGCCAGCGGACATAGCAATCAGCCCCAGCATTTT.

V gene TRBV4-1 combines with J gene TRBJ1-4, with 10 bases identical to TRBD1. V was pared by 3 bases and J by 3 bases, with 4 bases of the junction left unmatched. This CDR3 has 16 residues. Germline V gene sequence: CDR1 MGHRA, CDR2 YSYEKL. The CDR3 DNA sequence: TGCGCCAGCAGCCACGATGGGACAGGGGCTAATGAAAAACTGTTTTTT. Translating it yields CASSHDGTGANEKLFF.